These T cell receptor beta chains were read from a single sample in a study of T cell changes during pregnancy in multiple sclerosis. Some clones are missing from TCRdb's copy, which holds only in-frame ones; the method was immunoSEQ multiplex PCR. This sample has about 43,000 clones, with roughly 90% found just once. The sample comprised PBMCs (not recorded whether the cells were cultured). These TCRs come from a female donor with multiple sclerosis, enrolled in a pregnancy study. Each CDR3 is given with its conserved first and last residue. D genes are given only for firm matches. Rows give clone size only sometimes, using once, few, many, or a class for an expanded clone.

TRBV4-2	TRBJ2-1	-	-	TGTGCCAGCAGCCAAGCGGGGCAGGGAGTCGGTGAGCAGTTCTTC	CASSQAGQGVGEQFF
TRBV30	TRBJ1-1	-	-	TGTGCCTGGACCCGAGGGGAAGGTCTTGAGGCTTTCTTT	CAWTRGEGLEAFF
TRBV28	TRBJ1-1	-	-	TGTGCCAGCAGCGCGTCCGCCGGGAGGACTGAAGCTTTCTTT	CASSASAGRTEAFF
TRBV18	TRBJ2-5	-	-	TGTGCCAGCCGTCGCGCGGCAGATCAAGAGACCCAGTACTTC	CASRRAADQETQYF
TRBV5-6	TRBJ1-1	once	-	TGTGCCAGCAGCCGAACCCAGGCTTTGATCACTGAAGCTTTCTTT	CASSRTQALITEAFF
TRBV30	TRBJ2-1	-	TRBD2	TGTGCCTGGAGAGAGATCAGCGGGAGCAGGGGTGAGCAGTTCTTC	CAWREISGSRGEQFF
TRBV2	TRBJ2-2	-	-	TGTGCCAGCAGTGAAAGGCCCCCGAAGGGCACCGGGGAGCTGTTTTTT	CASSERPPKGTGELFF
TRBV28	TRBJ2-4	-	-	TGTGCCAGCAGCTCAGCTACCGGGCCGAGTAGGGACATCTTC	CASSSATGPSRDIF
TRBV2	TRBJ1-1	-	-	TGTGCCAGCAGACTCTCCCCGGGGTCTACTGAAGCTTTCTTT	CASRLSPGSTEAFF
TRBV2	TRBJ2-1	-	TRBD2	TGTGCCAGCAGCCAGACTAGCGCGTACAATGAGCAGTTCTTC	CASSQTSAYNEQFF
TRBV7-2	TRBJ2-7	-	TRBD2	TGTGCCAGCAGCTTAGGACTAGCGTTCCGCGAGCAGTACTTC	CASSLGLAFREQYF